This TCR beta chain comes out of a study of T-cell reconstitution after alpha-beta-depleted transplantation in children. In the case of this clonotype: Its antigen is as yet unknown. A much bigger clone sits one base away, suggesting this may be a read error.

Unique molecular identifiers were incorporated when the TCRbeta library was constructed. TCRdb processed the PCR reads anew with MiXCR; each CDR3 protein has one entry. The profile covers 670,000 or so distinct CDR3 sequences, with roughly 14% appearing a single time and about 0.79% taken by the ten largest. Study findings and constraints: Several patients had high TCRbeta diversity at day 60; it came from surviving recipient T cells and thymic progenitors. Expanded graft clones, several hundred of them, were reportedly the source of alpha-beta T cells about two months after transplant. Once a year had passed after transplant, T-cell counts and diversity came mostly from newly produced T cells.

Between the trimmed V and J ends, which lost 3 bases and 3 bases, there was a span of 13 bases. The CDR3 contains 14 residues. Germline V gene lookup returns CDR1 SGHRS and CDR2 YFSETQ. The rearrangement links TRBV5-1 to TRBJ2-7; D perhaps matches TRBD2 (5 bases). The input for sequencing was PBMCs, taken before TCRalphabeta/CD19-depleted stem cell transplant. This TCR was sampled from a girl aged 2-15 years with congenital amegakaryocytic thrombocytopenia, due to receive a stem cell transplant. The CDR3 here is CASSSGKKYYEQYF. CDR3 in DNA: TGCGCCAGCAGCTCGGGAAAGAAGTACTACGAGCAGTACTTC.